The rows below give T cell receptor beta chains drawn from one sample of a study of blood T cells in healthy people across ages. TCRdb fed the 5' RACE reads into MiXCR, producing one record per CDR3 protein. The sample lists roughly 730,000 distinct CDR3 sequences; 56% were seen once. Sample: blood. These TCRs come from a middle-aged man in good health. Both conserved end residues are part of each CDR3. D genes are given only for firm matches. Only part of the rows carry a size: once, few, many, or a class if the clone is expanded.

CASSQGPRGIHEQFF,TGTGCCAGCAGCCAAGGGCCGCGAGGGATCCATGAGCAGTTCTTC,.,TRBJ2-1,TRBV3-1,15,.
CASSLLGTATYEQYF,TGTGCCAGCAGTTTATTGGGGACAGCGACCTACGAGCAGTACTTC,.,TRBJ2-7,TRBV28,15,TRBD1
CASSRYRGDATNEKLFF,TGTGCCAGCAGCAGATACAGGGGAGACGCAACTAATGAAAAACTGTTTTTT,few,TRBJ1-4,TRBV7-9,17,TRBD1
CAIFGRANQPQHF,TGTGCCATTTTCGGCAGGGCAAATCAGCCCCAGCATTTT,.,TRBJ1-5,TRBV13,13,.
CASSLRNRVWETQYF,TGTGCCAGCAGCTTAAGGAACAGGGTTTGGGAGACCCAGTACTTC,few,TRBJ2-5,TRBV7-2,15,.
CSVETGEKLFF,TGCAGCGTTGAGACGGGCGAAAAACTGTTTTTT,.,TRBJ1-4,TRBV29-1,11,.
CASLAGAGYGYTF,TGTGCCAGCCTTGCCGGGGCAGGGTATGGCTACACCTTC,few,TRBJ1-2,TRBV25-1,13,.
CASSYTGREQFF,TGTGCCAGCAGCTACACTGGGAGGGAGCAGTTCTTC,.,TRBJ2-1,TRBV7-8,12,.
CASDTWTSGYEQYF,TGTGCCAGCGACACTTGGACTAGCGGTTACGAGCAGTACTTC,.,TRBJ2-7,TRBV2,14,TRBD2
CASRLPGTDILGYTF,TGTGCCAGCAGACTACCCGGGACAGACATATTAGGCTACACCTTC,.,TRBJ1-2,TRBV6-5,15,TRBD1
CASTGLAEQETQYF,TGTGCCAGTACGGGACTAGCGGAGCAAGAGACCCAGTACTTC,few,TRBJ2-5,TRBV12-3/TRBV12-4,14,TRBD2
CSVILAGALDTQYF,TGCAGCGTCATACTAGCGGGAGCCTTAGATACGCAGTATTTT,.,TRBJ2-3,TRBV29-1,14,TRBD2
CASSQGRGAVTDTQYF,TGCGCCAGCAGCCAAGGGAGGGGCGCGGTGACAGATACGCAGTATTTT,.,TRBJ2-3,TRBV4-3,16,.
CASKIGQGSSGANVLTF,TGCGCCAGCAAGATCGGACAGGGCTCCTCTGGGGCCAACGTCCTGACTTTC,few,TRBJ2-6,TRBV5-1,17,TRBD1
CSAREGLGGYTF,TGCAGTGCTAGAGAGGGGTTAGGTGGCTACACCTTC,few,TRBJ1-2,TRBV20-1,12,.
CASKPTGQMQETQYF,TGTGCCAGCAAACCCACGGGACAGATGCAAGAGACCCAGTACTTC,once,TRBJ2-5,TRBV6-6,15,TRBD1
CASSFTSGTYEQYF,TGTGCCAGCAGTTTTACTAGCGGGACCTACGAGCAGTACTTC,.,TRBJ2-7,TRBV12-3/TRBV12-4,14,TRBD2
CASSEPTDNTEAFF,TGTGCCAGCAGCGAACCGACAGACAACACTGAAGCTTTCTTT,few,TRBJ1-1,TRBV9,14,.
CASSPENYGYTF,TGTGCCAGCAGCCCTGAGAACTATGGCTACACCTTC,few,TRBJ1-2,TRBV14,12,.
CASSQEDRSGGANVLTF,TGTGCCAGCAGCCAAGAAGATCGATCGGGTGGGGCCAACGTCCTGACTTTC,few,TRBJ2-6,TRBV4-2,17,.
CVSSWDRTFFYNEQFF,TGTGTCAGCAGTTGGGACAGGACTTTTTTTTACAATGAGCAGTTCTTC,.,TRBJ2-1,TRBV6-2/TRBV6-3,16,TRBD1
CASSTPQGSRGEQYF,TGTGCCAGCAGTACACCCCAGGGGTCCAGGGGCGAGCAGTACTTC,.,TRBJ2-7,TRBV28,15,.
CSVRQDYEQYF,TGCAGCGTTCGACAGGATTACGAGCAGTACTTC,.,TRBJ2-7,TRBV29-1,11,.
CASSFGTRGSGDAQYF,TGTGCCAGCAGTTTCGGAACTAGAGGGAGTGGAGATGCGCAGTATTTT,.,TRBJ2-3,TRBV12-3/TRBV12-4,16,.
CASTPAVPGEQYF,TGTGCCAGCACCCCGGCGGTCCCGGGCGAGCAGTACTTC,.,TRBJ2-7,TRBV7-2,13,.
CASSQMTGGTQYF,TGTGCCAGCAGTCAAATGACTGGGGGGACCCAGTACTTC,.,TRBJ2-5,TRBV12-3/TRBV12-4,13,.
CASSFIWRGTGELFF,TGTGCCAGCAGCTTTATCTGGCGAGGAACCGGGGAGCTGTTTTTT,once,TRBJ2-2,TRBV5-6,15,.
CASSSEHSVQSTEAFF,TGTGCCAGCAGTTCCGAGCATTCTGTCCAGAGCACTGAAGCTTTCTTT,.,TRBJ1-1,TRBV6-6,16,.
CASSRLTSLGETQYF,TGTGCCAGCAGCCGACTCACGAGTTTGGGGGAGACCCAGTACTTC,.,TRBJ2-5,TRBV7-8,15,.
CASSSGLSTYNEQFF,TGTGCCAGCAGCTCCGGTCTATCTACTTACAATGAGCAGTTCTTC,.,TRBJ2-1,TRBV7-3,15,.
CSARDRELMGGYTF,TGCAGTGCTAGAGACAGGGAGCTGATGGGTGGCTACACCTTC,.,TRBJ1-2,TRBV20-1,14,.
CASRAGQGLADTQYF,TGTGCCAGCAGGGCAGGACAGGGGTTGGCAGATACGCAGTATTTT,few,TRBJ2-3,TRBV2,15,TRBD1
CASSPLGRRELFF,TGTGCCAGCAGCCCCCTAGGTCGGCGGGAGCTGTTTTTT,.,TRBJ2-2,TRBV7-6,13,.
CASSFQGYNEQFF,TGTGCCAGCAGTTTCCAGGGGTACAATGAGCAGTTCTTC,few,TRBJ2-1,TRBV28,13,.
CASSLRLISYEQYF,TGTGCCAGCAGCCTCAGACTGATCTCCTACGAGCAGTACTTC,.,TRBJ2-7,TRBV6-1,14,.
CASSLAGHQPQHF,TGCGCCAGCAGCTTGGCAGGGCATCAGCCCCAGCATTTT,.,TRBJ1-5,TRBV5-1,13,.
CASSHLGTRGSYGYTF,TGTGCCAGCAGCCACCTCGGAACGCGGGGAAGCTATGGCTACACCTTC,few,TRBJ1-2,TRBV9,16,.
CATSEPGTGGKETQYF,TGTGCCACCAGTGAACCGGGGACAGGGGGGAAAGAGACCCAGTACTTC,.,TRBJ2-5,TRBV24-1,16,TRBD1
CASSQDTGNYGYTF,TGCGCCAGCAGCCAAGATACGGGGAACTATGGCTACACCTTC,.,TRBJ1-2,TRBV4-3,14,.
CSATGVFNNEQFF,TGCAGTGCTACCGGGGTATTTAACAATGAGCAGTTCTTC,few,TRBJ2-1,TRBV20-1,13,.
CASSPAPYQPQHF,TGTGCCAGCAGTCCGGCACCGTATCAGCCCCAGCATTTT,.,TRBJ1-5,TRBV6-5,13,.
CASSLVRGTGELFF,TGTGCCAGCAGCTTAGTCCGCGGGACCGGGGAGCTGTTTTTT,few,TRBJ2-2,TRBV7-6,14,.
CASSLLGLENTDTQYF,TGTGCCAGCAGTTTACTTGGCCTGGAGAACACAGATACGCAGTATTTT,few,TRBJ2-3,TRBV27,16,.
CASSKDEGAYEQYF,TGTGCCAGCAGCAAAGACGAGGGGGCCTACGAGCAGTACTTC,.,TRBJ2-7,TRBV21-1,14,.
CASSLGTGAEGYEQYF,TGTGCCAGCAGCTTAGGGACAGGGGCAGAAGGTTACGAGCAGTACTTC,.,TRBJ2-7,TRBV7-6,16,TRBD1
CAISESGDRSTDTQYF,TGTGCCATCAGTGAGTCTGGTGACAGGAGCACAGATACGCAGTATTTT,.,TRBJ2-3,TRBV10-3,16,.
CASSVVAPGELFF,TGTGCCAGCAGCGTAGTAGCCCCCGGGGAGCTGTTTTTT,.,TRBJ2-2,TRBV9,13,.
CASSLVGSQETQYF,TGTGCCAGCAGTTTAGTGGGATCCCAAGAGACCCAGTACTTC,many,TRBJ2-5,TRBV28,14,.
CASSLTKAGLAGGSTDTQYF,TGTGCCAGCAGTTTAACAAAGGCAGGACTAGCGGGAGGTAGCACAGATACGCAGTATTTT,.,TRBJ2-3,TRBV12-3/TRBV12-4,20,TRBD2
CATSRDPTGTDTQYF,TGCGCCACCAGCAGAGACCCTACGGGCACAGATACGCAGTATTTT,.,TRBJ2-3,TRBV15,15,.
CASSPSGLTITDTQYF,TGTGCCAGCAGCCCCTCGGGCCTCACAATCACAGATACGCAGTATTTT,few,TRBJ2-3,TRBV9,16,.
CASSLGLAVKGDTQYF,TGCGCCAGCAGCCTGGGACTAGCGGTGAAGGGCGATACGCAGTATTTT,.,TRBJ2-3,TRBV5-1,16,TRBD2
CASSQAGTYEQYF,TGCGCCAGCAGCCAGGCAGGAACCTACGAGCAGTACTTC,few,TRBJ2-7,TRBV4-1,13,.
CASSEGWDNSPLHF,TGTGCCAGCAGTGAAGGCTGGGATAATTCACCCCTCCACTTT,.,TRBJ1-6,TRBV6-1,14,.
CASSTGTARQPQHF,TGTGCCAGCAGTACTGGGACGGCTCGTCAGCCCCAGCATTTT,.,TRBJ1-5,TRBV6-5,14,.
CSVLPLGQSPDTQYF,TGCAGCGTCCTCCCGCTTGGACAGTCTCCCGATACGCAGTATTTT,.,TRBJ2-3,TRBV29-1,15,.
CSARGQGSQLRSYNEQFF,TGCAGTGCTAGAGGGCAGGGCTCCCAGCTACGCTCCTACAATGAGCAGTTCTTC,.,TRBJ2-1,TRBV20-1,18,.
CASSSPFSTGELFF,TGTGCCAGCAGCTCACCTTTTTCCACCGGGGAGCTGTTTTTT,.,TRBJ2-2,TRBV7-2,14,.
CASSPRTGTEETQYF,TGCGCCAGCAGCCCCAGGACAGGGACGGAAGAGACCCAGTACTTC,few,TRBJ2-5,TRBV5-1,15,TRBD1